This TCR beta chain was sequenced in a study of blood T cell repertoires in COVID-19. For the study at large: Samples of COVID-19 (acute and convalescent) were obtained from the United States, Italy and Spain. Sample material is recorded as cDNA or gDNA derived from T cells, B-cell-depleted T cells, or PBMCs.

The CDR3 runs 15 residues. In germline, CDR1 is SGHAT, CDR2 FQNNGV. V lost 1 base and J lost 4; bases outside the gene matches: 3. Original handling: Amplification of reference gene primers was used by the study to estimate nucleated cell counts. Sequencing used immunoSEQ multiplex PCR; TCRdb keeps in-frame clones, though not all of them. Clonal size and the V and J genes are those of that table, whereas D and trimming came from the DNA. The repertoire includes about 250,000 clones, around 86% of them detected once, and approximately 1.7% sits in the top ten. Which cohort a participant joined came from the clinical history participants gave.

V is TRBV11-2 and J is TRBJ2-7, with TRBD2 matching over 11 bases. The material sequenced was PBMCs or T cells enriched from blood (not recorded which). The sequence derives from a man between 40 and 49 years old who had recovered from COVID-19. The CDR3 sequence: CASSLVLAGGYEQYF. The CDR3 bases are TGTGCCAGCAGCTTAGTGCTAGCGGGAGGATACGAGCAGTACTTC.